This T cell receptor beta chain was sequenced for a study of shared clonotypes between healthy human individuals. The overall study: Donors were a couple of women and a few men aged 18 to 49.

This clone was recorded only once. The germline V gene has CDR1 MDHEN and CDR2 SYDVKM. The CDR3 is 12 amino acids. Here immunoSEQ multiplex PCR was the method, and the copy in TCRdb shows in-frame clones only, minus some. The sample has about 1 million clones; more than 65% are singletons. The sample taken for sequencing was memory CD4+ T cells sorted from blood. Stated subset: CD45RA-negative fraction. The sequence was obtained from a man aged 18 to 30 in good health. The chain uses TRBV28 and TRBJ1-2, with D perhaps TRBD1 (6 bases). In DNA, the CDR3 is TGTGCTTCGGGGGGGCAGGGCTATGGCTACACCTTC. Encoded protein: CASGGQGYGYTF.